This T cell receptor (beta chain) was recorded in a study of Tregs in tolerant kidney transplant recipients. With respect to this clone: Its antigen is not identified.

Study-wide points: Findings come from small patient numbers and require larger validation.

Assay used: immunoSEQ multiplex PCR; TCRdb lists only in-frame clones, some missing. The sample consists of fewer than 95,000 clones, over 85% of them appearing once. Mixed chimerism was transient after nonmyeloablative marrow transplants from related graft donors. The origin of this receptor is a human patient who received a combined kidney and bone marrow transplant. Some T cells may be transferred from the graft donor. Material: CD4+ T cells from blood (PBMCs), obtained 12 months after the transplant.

The CDR3 here is CASSQVMGAINEKLFF. The CDR3 DNA reads TGTGCCAGCAGCCAAGTGATGGGGGCGATTAATGAAAAACTGTTTTTT. The chain carries TRBV4-2 and TRBJ1-4; the D gene is possibly TRBD1 (6 bases). V gave up 1 base and J gave up 4 bases, with 13 bases separating them. CDR1 and CDR2 (germline): LGHNA, YNFKEQ. The CDR3 extends over 16 amino acids.